Listed below are T cell receptor beta chains from one sample, sequenced in a study of beta chain features in type 1 diabetes. Measured with immunoSEQ multiplex PCR; TCRdb has only the in-frame clones, and not every one. The table has some 190,000 clones, around 8% seen once. Sequenced sample: central memory CD4+ T cells from blood. These receptors all come from a middle-aged woman with type 1 diabetes. The CDR3 runs from the conserved cysteine through the conserved F or W. The D gene is left open where the match is weak. Clone size, where shown, is once, few, many, or a class for clones that have expanded.

J gene | V gene | D gene | clone size | CDR3 protein | CDR3 DNA
TRBJ2-5 | TRBV5-1 | TRBD1 | - | CASSPPPGTELIETQYF | TGCGCCAGCAGCCCACCCCCCGGGACAGAGCTGATTGAGACCCAGTACTTC
TRBJ2-7 | TRBV5-6 | TRBD2 | few | CASSFKGGSGGEQYF | TGTGCCAGCAGCTTCAAAGGTGGCTCGGGGGGTGAGCAGTACTTC
TRBJ2-5 | TRBV5-4 | - | few | CASSLAGPTSRETQYF | TGTGCCAGCAGCTTGGCCGGTCCTACTAGCCGGGAGACCCAGTACTTC
TRBJ2-3 | TRBV18 | - | many | CASSGTSSTDTQYF | TGTGCCAGCTCTGGGACATCTAGCACAGATACGCAGTATTTT
TRBJ2-1 | TRBV7-6 | - | few | CASSLDSSTIGNEQFF | TGTGCCAGCAGCTTAGACTCGAGTACGATCGGCAATGAGCAGTTCTTC
TRBJ1-1 | TRBV18 | - | many | CASSPREMNTEAFF | TGTGCCAGCTCACCCAGGGAAATGAACACTGAAGCTTTCTTT
TRBJ1-1 | TRBV5-4 | TRBD1 | - | CASSPTGGGEAFF | TGTGCCAGCAGCCCCACAGGGGGAGGGGAAGCTTTCTTT
TRBJ1-2 | TRBV5-4 | - | - | CASSSPAVRGTYGYTF | TGTGCCAGCAGCTCCCCGGCGGTCCGGGGGACCTATGGCTACACCTTC
TRBJ1-1 | TRBV5-1 | TRBD1 | few | CASSLTGASTEAFF | TGCGCCAGCAGCTTGACAGGGGCCAGCACTGAAGCTTTCTTT
TRBJ1-2 | TRBV28 | TRBD1 | few | CATHGTGYGYTF | TGTGCCACCCACGGGACAGGGTATGGCTACACCTTC
TRBJ1-5 | TRBV7-2 | - | few | CASSPGVTGNQPQHF | TGTGCCAGCAGCCCGGGGGTTACGGGCAATCAGCCCCAGCATTTT
TRBJ2-5 | TRBV15 | TRBD1 | few | CATSTWGQNQETQYF | TGTGCCACCAGCACCTGGGGACAGAACCAAGAGACCCAGTACTTC
TRBJ1-1 | TRBV29-1 | - | many | CSVDRGNTEAFF | TGCAGCGTTGACAGAGGGAACACTGAAGCTTTCTTT
TRBJ2-5 | TRBV6-5 | TRBD2 | - | CASRRGGGQETQYF | TGTGCCAGCAGACGGGGCGGGGGCCAAGAGACCCAGTACTTC